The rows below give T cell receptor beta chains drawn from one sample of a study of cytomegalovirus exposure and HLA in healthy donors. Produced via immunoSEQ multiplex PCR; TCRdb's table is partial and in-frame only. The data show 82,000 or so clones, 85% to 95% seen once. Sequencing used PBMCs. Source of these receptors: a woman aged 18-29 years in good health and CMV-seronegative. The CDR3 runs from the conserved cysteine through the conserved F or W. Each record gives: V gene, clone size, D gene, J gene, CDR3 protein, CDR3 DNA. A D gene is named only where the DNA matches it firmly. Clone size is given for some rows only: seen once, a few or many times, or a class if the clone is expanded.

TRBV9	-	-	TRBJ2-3	CASSVERSTQYF	TGTGCCAGCAGCGTAGAGAGGAGTACGCAGTATTTT
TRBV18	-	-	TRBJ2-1	CASSPGVGSYNEQFF	TGTGCCAGCTCACCGGGAGTGGGCTCCTACAATGAGCAGTTCTTC
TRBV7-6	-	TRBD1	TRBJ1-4	CASSSGTEPKKLFF	TGTGCCAGCAGCTCCGGGACAGAGCCGAAAAAACTGTTTTTT
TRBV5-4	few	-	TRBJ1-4	CASSLAGQSNEKLFF	TGTGCCAGCAGCTTGGCTGGGCAGAGTAATGAAAAACTGTTTTTT
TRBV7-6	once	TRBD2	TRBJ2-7	CASSLGTTHEQYF	TGTGCCAGCAGCCTTGGGACTACACACGAGCAGTACTTC
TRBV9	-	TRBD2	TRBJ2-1	CASSALAGGLGEQFF	TGTGCCAGCAGCGCACTAGCGGGGGGGCTAGGGGAGCAGTTCTTC
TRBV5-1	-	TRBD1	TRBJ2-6	CASRQGGVLGANVLTF	TGCGCCAGCCGACAGGGGGGGGTACTGGGGGCCAACGTCCTGACTTTC
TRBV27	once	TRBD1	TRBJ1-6	CASSSWTGASSSYNSPLHF	TGTGCCAGCAGTTCATGGACAGGGGCTTCCAGCTCCTATAATTCACCCCTCCACTTT
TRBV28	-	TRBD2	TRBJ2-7	CASSFPTSIQSYEQYF	TGTGCCAGCAGTTTTCCGACTAGCATTCAATCCTACGAGCAGTACTTC
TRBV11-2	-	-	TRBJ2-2	CASSSRMTVNTGELFF	TGTGCCAGCAGCTCGAGAATGACAGTGAACACCGGGGAGCTGTTTTTT
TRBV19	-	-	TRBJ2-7	CASSMVIATVSEQYF	TGTGCCAGTAGTATGGTTATAGCTACTGTCTCCGAGCAGTACTTC
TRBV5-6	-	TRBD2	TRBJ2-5	CASSWGGEGPETQYF	TGTGCCAGCAGCTGGGGGGGAGAAGGACCAGAGACCCAGTACTTC
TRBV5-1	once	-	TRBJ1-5	CASSLDRGWDQPQHF	TGCGCCAGCAGCTTGGATCGGGGGTGGGATCAGCCCCAGCATTTT
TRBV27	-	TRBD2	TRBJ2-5	CASSFSGRGSLTQYF	TGTGCCAGCAGCTTTAGCGGGAGGGGGAGTTTGACCCAGTACTTC
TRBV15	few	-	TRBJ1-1	CATSREGGEAFF	TGTGCCACCAGCAGAGAGGGGGGTGAAGCTTTCTTT
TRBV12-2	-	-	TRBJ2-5	CASRFAGLETQYF	TGTGCAAGTCGCTTTGCAGGGTTAGAGACCCAGTACTTC
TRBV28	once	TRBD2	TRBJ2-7	CASSQAAYRAGGGDYEQYF	TGTGCCAGCAGTCAGGCCGCGTACCGAGCGGGAGGGGGGGACTACGAGCAGTACTTC
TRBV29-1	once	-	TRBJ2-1	CSVEDETGAYNEQFF	TGCAGCGTTGAAGACGAGACAGGAGCTTACAATGAGCAGTTCTTC
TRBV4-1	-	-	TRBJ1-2	CASSQDMGDGYTF	TGCGCCAGCAGCCAAGATATGGGCGATGGCTACACCTTC
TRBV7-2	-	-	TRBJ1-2	CASSSRVVYTF	TGTGCCAGCAGCTCTCGGGTGGTCTACACCTTC
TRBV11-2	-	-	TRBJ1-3	CASSANRARGTISGNTIYF	TGTGCCAGCAGCGCAAACCGGGCTCGGGGGACCATCTCTGGAAACACCATATATTTT
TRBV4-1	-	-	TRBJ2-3	CASSQEPGIAAQYF	TGCGCCAGCAGCCAAGAGCCAGGGATAGCCGCGCAGTATTTT
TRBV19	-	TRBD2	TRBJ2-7	CASSIAGGGNYEQYF	TGTGCCAGTAGTATAGCTGGCGGGGGAAACTACGAGCAGTACTTC
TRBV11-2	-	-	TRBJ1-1	CASSFERDGAFF	TGTGCCAGCAGCTTTGAGCGAGACGGAGCTTTCTTT
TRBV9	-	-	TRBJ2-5	CASSADNQETQYF	TGTGCCAGCAGCGCCGACAACCAAGAGACCCAGTACTTC
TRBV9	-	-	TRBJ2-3	CASSTGTDTQYF	TGTGCCAGCAGCACTGGCACAGATACGCAGTATTTT
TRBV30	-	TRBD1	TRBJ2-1	CAWRKQGEVEQFF	TGTGCCTGGAGAAAACAGGGGGAGGTCGAGCAGTTCTTC
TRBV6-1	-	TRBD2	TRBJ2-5	CASSEMLAGGPKQETQYF	TGTGCCAGCAGTGAAATGTTAGCGGGAGGGCCAAAACAAGAGACCCAGTACTTC
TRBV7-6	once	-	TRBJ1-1	CASSLSWTSEAFF	TGTGCCAGCAGCTTATCATGGACAAGTGAAGCTTTCTTT
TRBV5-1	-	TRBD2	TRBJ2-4	CASSLLASGPEDIQYF	TGCGCCAGCAGCTTGCTGGCTAGCGGTCCAGAGGACATTCAGTACTTC
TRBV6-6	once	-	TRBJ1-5	CASRDSLNQPQHF	TGTGCCAGCAGGGACAGCCTCAATCAGCCCCAGCATTTT
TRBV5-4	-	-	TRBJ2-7	CASSLGTAEQYF	TGTGCCAGCAGCTTGGGGACAGCCGAGCAGTACTTC
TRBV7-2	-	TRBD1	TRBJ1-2	CASSSGTGNYGYTF	TGTGCCAGCAGCTCCGGGACAGGGAACTATGGCTACACCTTC
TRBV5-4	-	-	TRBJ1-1	CASSLDQMQEAFF	TGTGCCAGCAGCTTGGATCAGATGCAGGAAGCTTTCTTT
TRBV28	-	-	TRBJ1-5	CASSSPTGPERPQHF	TGTGCCAGCAGTTCCCCGACAGGCCCTGAGCGGCCCCAGCATTTT
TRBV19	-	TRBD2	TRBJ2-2	CASSVPLSGVNTGELFF	TGTGCCAGTAGTGTTCCTCTTAGCGGGGTCAACACCGGGGAGCTGTTTTTT
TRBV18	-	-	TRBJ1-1	CASSPGEGTEAFF	TGTGCCAGCTCACCAGGGGAGGGTACTGAAGCTTTCTTT
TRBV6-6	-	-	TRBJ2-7	CASSLPAGSYEQYF	TGTGCCAGCAGTTTACCCGCAGGCTCCTACGAGCAGTACTTC
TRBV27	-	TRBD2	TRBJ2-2	CASQMREGSGELFF	TGTGCCAGTCAGATGAGGGAGGGGTCCGGGGAGCTGTTTTTT
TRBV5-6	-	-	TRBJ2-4	CASSSDFKGGGNIQYF	TGTGCCAGCAGCTCGGACTTCAAGGGAGGGGGAAACATTCAGTACTTC
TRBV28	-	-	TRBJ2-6	CASSTGSVSGANVLTF	TGTGCCAGCAGTACCGGGTCCGTCTCTGGGGCCAACGTCCTGACTTTC
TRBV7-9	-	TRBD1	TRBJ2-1	CASSSTGGAHNEQFF	TGTGCCAGCAGCTCTACAGGGGGCGCCCACAATGAGCAGTTCTTC